This section outlines one TCR beta chain sequence together with its context. What it binds is not known. This sample stems from a study of T cells in Graves' hyperthyroidism and ophthalmopathy. Notes on the study in general: The model identified upcoming ophthalmopathy a median approximately 6.5 months ahead of onset.

The J segment lost 3 bases and the V segment lost 0 bases, leaving 7 bases of the junction unmatched. This CDR3 is built from 18 residues. The V gene's germline CDR1 is SGHKS and CDR2 YYEKEE (reference sequence). What was amplified from RNA transcripts were TCR beta CDR3 regions. TCR CDR3 regions were first amplified by RT-PCR with HTBI primers. Each CDR3 protein is one row after TCRdb ran MiXCR on the multiplex PCR reads. This table holds hundreds of thousands of distinct CDR3 sequences, approximately 15% found once. Not enrolled were patients with uncontrolled infection, other autoimmune disease, pregnancy or lactation.

The TCR sequence derives from a woman younger than 45 with Graves' hyperthyroidism. The material sequenced was blood. The chain is built from TRBV5-5 and TRBJ2-3, with 13 positions matching TRBD2. As DNA, the CDR3 is TGTGCCAGCAGCTTGGGAACTAGCGGGAGGGCCGGTACAGATACGCAGTATTTT. Protein product: CASSLGTSGRAGTDTQYF.